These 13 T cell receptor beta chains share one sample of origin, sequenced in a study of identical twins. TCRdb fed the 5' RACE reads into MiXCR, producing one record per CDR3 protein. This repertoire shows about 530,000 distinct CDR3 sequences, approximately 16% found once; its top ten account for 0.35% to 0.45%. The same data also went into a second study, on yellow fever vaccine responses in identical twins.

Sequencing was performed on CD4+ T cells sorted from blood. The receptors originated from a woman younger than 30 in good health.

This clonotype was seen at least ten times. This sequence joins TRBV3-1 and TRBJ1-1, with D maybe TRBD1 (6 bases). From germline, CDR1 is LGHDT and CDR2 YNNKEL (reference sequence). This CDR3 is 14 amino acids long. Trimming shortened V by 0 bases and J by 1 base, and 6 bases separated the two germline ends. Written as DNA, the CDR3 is TGTGCCAGCAGCCAAGAACAGGGGAACACTGAAGCTTTCTTT. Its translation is CASSQEQGNTEAFF.

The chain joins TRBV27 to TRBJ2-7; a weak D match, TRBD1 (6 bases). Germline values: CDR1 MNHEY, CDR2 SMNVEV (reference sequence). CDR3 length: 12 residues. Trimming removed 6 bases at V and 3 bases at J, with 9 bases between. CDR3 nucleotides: TGTGCCAGCAGCCGGACAGACTACGAGCAGTACTTC. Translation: CASSRTDYEQYF.

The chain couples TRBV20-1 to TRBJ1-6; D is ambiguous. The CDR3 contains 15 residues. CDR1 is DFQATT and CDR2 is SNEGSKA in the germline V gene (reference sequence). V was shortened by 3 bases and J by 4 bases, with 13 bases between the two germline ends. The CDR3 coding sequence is TGCAGTGCTAGGTCGGGCGGAGGATATAATTCACCCCTCCACTTT. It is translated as CSARSGGGYNSPLHF.

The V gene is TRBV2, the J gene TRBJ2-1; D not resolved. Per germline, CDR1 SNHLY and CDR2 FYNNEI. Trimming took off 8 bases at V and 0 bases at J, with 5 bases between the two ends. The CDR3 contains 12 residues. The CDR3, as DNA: TGTGCCAGCCTCCGCTCCTACAATGAGCAGTTCTTC. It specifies CASLRSYNEQFF.

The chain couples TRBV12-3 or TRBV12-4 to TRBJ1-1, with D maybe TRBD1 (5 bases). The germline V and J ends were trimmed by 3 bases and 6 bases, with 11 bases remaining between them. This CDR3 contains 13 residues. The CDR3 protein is CASSFAGIAEAFF. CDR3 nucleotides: TGTGCCAGCAGTTTTGCAGGGATCGCTGAAGCTTTCTTT.

CDR3 sequence: CASRGTGDFF. The CDR3 DNA reads as TGTGCCAGCAGAGGGACCGGTGATTTCTTT. This chain uses TRBV28 with TRBJ1-1; D is perhaps TRBD1 (5 bases). Germline CDR1 reads MDHEN; CDR2 reads SYDVKM. The CDR3 contains 10 residues. V was clipped by 6 bases and J by 13 bases, with 12 bases between them.

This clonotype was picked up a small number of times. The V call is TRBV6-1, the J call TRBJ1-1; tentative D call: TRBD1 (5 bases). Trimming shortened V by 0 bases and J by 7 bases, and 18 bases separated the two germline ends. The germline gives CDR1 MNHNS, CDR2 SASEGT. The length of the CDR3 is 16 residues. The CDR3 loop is CASSEALGFQGGEAFF. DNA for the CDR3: TGTGCCAGCAGTGAAGCTCTGGGTTTCCAGGGTGGTGAAGCTTTCTTT.

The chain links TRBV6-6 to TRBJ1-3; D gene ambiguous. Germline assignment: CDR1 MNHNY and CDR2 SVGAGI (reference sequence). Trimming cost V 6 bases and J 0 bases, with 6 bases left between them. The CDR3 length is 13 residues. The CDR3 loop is CASRFGSGNTIYF. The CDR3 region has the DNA TGTGCCAGCAGGTTTGGCTCTGGAAACACCATATATTTT.

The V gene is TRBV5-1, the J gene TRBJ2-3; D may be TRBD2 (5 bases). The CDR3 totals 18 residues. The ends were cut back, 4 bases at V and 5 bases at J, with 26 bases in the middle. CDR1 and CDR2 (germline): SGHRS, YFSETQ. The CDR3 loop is CASSPKEARVRAQDTQYF. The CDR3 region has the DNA TGCGCCAGCAGCCCCAAGGAAGCGCGGGTTAGGGCCCAAGATACGCAGTATTTT. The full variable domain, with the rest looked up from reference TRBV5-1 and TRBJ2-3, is KAGVTQTPRYLIKTRGQQVTLSCSPISGHRSVSWYQQTPGQGLQFLFEYFSETQRNKGNFPGRFSGRQFSNSRSEMNVSTLELGDSALYLCASSPKEARVRAQDTQYFGPGTRLTVL.

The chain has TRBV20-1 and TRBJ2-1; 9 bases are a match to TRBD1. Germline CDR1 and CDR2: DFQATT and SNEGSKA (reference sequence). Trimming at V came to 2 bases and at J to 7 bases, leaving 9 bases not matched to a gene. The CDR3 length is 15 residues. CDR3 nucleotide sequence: TGCAGTGCTAGATTCCGGGACAGGGCGTTAAATGAGCAGTTCTTC. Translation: CSARFRDRALNEQFF.

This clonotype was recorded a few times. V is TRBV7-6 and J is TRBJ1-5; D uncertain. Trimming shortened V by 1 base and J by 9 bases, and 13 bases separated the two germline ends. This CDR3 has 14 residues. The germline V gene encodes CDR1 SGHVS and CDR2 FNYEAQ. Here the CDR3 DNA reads TGTGCCAGCAGCTTAGAAGCGGGTAAAGGGCCCCAGCATTTT. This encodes CASSLEAGKGPQHF.

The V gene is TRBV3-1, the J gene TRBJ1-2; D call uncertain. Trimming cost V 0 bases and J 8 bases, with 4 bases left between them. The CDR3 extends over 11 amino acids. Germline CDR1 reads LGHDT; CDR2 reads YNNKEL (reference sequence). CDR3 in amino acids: CASSQEGGYTF. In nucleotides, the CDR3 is TGTGCCAGCAGCCAAGAAGGAGGCTACACCTTC.

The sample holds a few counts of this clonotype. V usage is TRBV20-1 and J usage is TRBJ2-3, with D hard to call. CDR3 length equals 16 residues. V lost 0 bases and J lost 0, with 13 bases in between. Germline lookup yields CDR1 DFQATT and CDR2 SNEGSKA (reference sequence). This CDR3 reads CSARDQALVSTDTQYF. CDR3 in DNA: TGCAGTGCTAGAGATCAGGCCCTCGTTAGCACAGATACGCAGTATTTT.